One T cell receptor (beta chain) is described in this entry. Antigen: not known. Primers: 60 Vbeta forward and 13 Jbeta reverse. The table came from immunoSEQ multiplex PCR; TCRdb's copy has only in-frame clones and leaves some out. The table shows 90,000 to 130,000 clones, with about three quarters occurring only once. The sample originates from a study of cytomegalovirus exposure and HLA in healthy donors. Overall study context: An earlier analysis found some 100 million unique TCR beta sequences from around 180 million T cells.

Study-wide points: For presence/absence analyses, sequencing depth was assumed to be roughly uniform across donors. Most of the TCR beta V segments (in an earlier analysis) were productive either about 87% or about 30% of the time.

This TCR was recovered from a woman aged 30 to 39 in good health and CMV-seronegative. Sequenced: PBMCs.

In DNA form, the CDR3 reads TGCGCCAGCAGCCAGGGACTTACGGAACGTAATTCACCCCTCCACTTT. This encodes CASSQGLTERNSPLHF. The rearrangement joins TRBV4-3 to TRBJ1-6, with a tentative D call TRBD1 (5 bases). Germline V gene lookup returns CDR1 LGHNA and CDR2 YSLEER. There are 16 residues in the CDR3. V lost 3 bases, J lost 6 bases, and 15 bases lay in between.